One and the same sample provided the 9 T cell receptor beta chains below, sequenced in a study of blood T cell repertoires in COVID-19. TCRdb keeps only in-frame clones here, not all; method: immunoSEQ multiplex PCR. The table records around 140,000 clones, around 89% of them present only once. Material: peripheral blood. The receptors were sampled from a human donor in a cohort sampled during active COVID-19.

The chain joins TRBV5-6 to TRBJ2-7, with D hard to call. This CDR3 has 11 residues. The V gene lost 7 bases and the J gene lost 3 bases, with 8 bases spanning the gap. Germline V gives CDR1 SGHDT, CDR2 YYEEEE. The CDR3 region has the DNA TGTGCCAGCGGCCGCCTCTACGAGCAGTACTTC. Protein: CASGRLYEQYF.

This clone was observed a handful of times. The chain joins TRBV4-1 to TRBJ1-3, with D tentatively TRBD1 (5 bases). This CDR3 has 16 amino acids. V lost 0 bases and J 3 bases, leaving 12 bases between the germline ends. From germline, CDR1 is MGHRA and CDR2 YSYEKL. DNA for the CDR3: TGCGCCAGCAGCCAAGAACCCCAGGGCGGTGGAAACACCATATATTTT. This sequence encodes CASSQEPQGGGNTIYF.

This chain connects TRBV6-5 to TRBJ1-1; 7 nucleotides align to TRBD1. V was clipped by 6 bases and J by 1 base; unmatched bases: 5. CDR3 length: 14 amino acids. Germline-derived CDR1 and CDR2 are MNHEY and SVGAGI. CDR3: CASSPGTANTEAFF. CDR3 in DNA: TGTGCCAGCAGCCCCGGGACAGCGAACACTGAAGCTTTCTTT.

The chain uses TRBV4-1 and TRBJ2-3; TRBD1 aligns across 9 bases. The CDR3 sequence is 16 residues long. V shed 3 bases, J shed 5 bases, and the junction held 9 bases outside the gene matches. Germline V gene lookup returns CDR1 MGHRA and CDR2 YSYEKL. CDR3 amino acids: CASSHLGQGSLDTQYF. The CDR3 DNA reads as TGCGCCAGCAGCCATCTAGGACAGGGGAGTTTAGATACGCAGTATTTT.

This chain links TRBV12-3 or TRBV12-4 with TRBJ2-5; D gene uncertain. With 3 bases removed from V and 9 bases from J, the gap between germline ends came to 11 bases. This CDR3 has 12 residues. This CDR3 is CASSLSDVAQYF. CDR3 in DNA: TGTGCCAGCAGTTTGAGCGATGTGGCCCAGTACTTC.

The chain employs TRBV4-3 and TRBJ2-3, with 9 bases fitting TRBD2. J was trimmed by 8 bases and V by 4 bases; bases with no gene match: 16. Germline V lookup: CDR1 LGHNA, CDR2 YSLEER. This CDR3 has 17 residues. The DNA for the CDR3 is TGCGCCAGCAGCCCTCGGGTAGCGGGAGAACTCCCGGGTACGCAGTATTTT. As protein: CASSPRVAGELPGTQYF.

The chain combines TRBV5-6 with TRBJ2-1, with 13 positions matching TRBD2. CDR3 size: 18 residues. J gave up 1 base and V 5 bases, and 9 bases lay outside the gene matches. Germline V CDR1 and CDR2: SGHDT, YYEEEE. The CDR3: CASSPTSGGARSYNEQFF. The CDR3 nucleotides read TGTGCCAGCAGTCCTACTAGCGGGGGGGCCCGATCCTACAATGAGCAGTTCTTC.

V and J are TRBV21-1 and TRBJ1-2. TRBV21-1 is a documented pseudogene. The CDR3 extends over 11 amino acids. The CDR3 loop is CASRESDGYTF. The DNA of the CDR3 is TGTGCCAGCCGGGAGAGTGATGGCTACACCTTC.

The rearrangement uses TRBV4-1 and TRBJ2-5, with 7 positions matching TRBD1. This CDR3 is 17 amino acids long. Trimming removed 6 bases from V and 0 bases from J; junction bases left unmatched: 13. CDR1 is MGHRA, CDR2 YSYEKL, per germline. In nucleotides, the CDR3 is TGCGCCAGCAGTTACAATCCGGGGACAGAGTACCAAGAGACCCAGTACTTC. This sequence encodes CASSYNPGTEYQETQYF.